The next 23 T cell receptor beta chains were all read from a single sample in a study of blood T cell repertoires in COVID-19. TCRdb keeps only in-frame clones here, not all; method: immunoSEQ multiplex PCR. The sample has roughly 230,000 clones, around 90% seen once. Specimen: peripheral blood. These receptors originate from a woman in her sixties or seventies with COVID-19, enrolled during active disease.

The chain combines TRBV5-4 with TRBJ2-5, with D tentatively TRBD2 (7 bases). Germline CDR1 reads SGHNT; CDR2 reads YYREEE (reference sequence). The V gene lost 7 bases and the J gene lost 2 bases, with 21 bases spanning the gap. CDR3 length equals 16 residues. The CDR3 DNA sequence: TGTGCCAGCTCATCTCGGGGGCGGGGGCCGCAAGAGACCCAGTACTTC. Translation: CASSSRGRGPQETQYF. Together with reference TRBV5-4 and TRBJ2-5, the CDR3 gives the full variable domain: ETGVTQSPTHLIKTRGQQVTLRCSSQSGHNTVSWYQQALGQGPQFIFQYYREEENGRGNFPPRFSGLQFPNYSSELNVNALELDDSALYLCASSSRGRGPQETQYFGPGTRLLVL.

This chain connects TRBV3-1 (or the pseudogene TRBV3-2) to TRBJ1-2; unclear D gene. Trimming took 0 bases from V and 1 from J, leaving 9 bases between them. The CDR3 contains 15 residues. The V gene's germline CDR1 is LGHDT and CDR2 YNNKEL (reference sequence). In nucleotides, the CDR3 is TGTGCCAGCAGCCAAGATTACAGCGGTAACTATGGCTACACCTTC. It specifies CASSQDYSGNYGYTF.

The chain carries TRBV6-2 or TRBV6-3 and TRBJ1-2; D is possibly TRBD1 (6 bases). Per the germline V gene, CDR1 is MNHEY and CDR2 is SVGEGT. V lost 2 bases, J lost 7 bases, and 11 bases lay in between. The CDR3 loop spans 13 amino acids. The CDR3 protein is CASSYPGVAGYTF. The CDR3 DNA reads TGTGCCAGCAGTTACCCAGGGGTCGCTGGCTACACCTTC.

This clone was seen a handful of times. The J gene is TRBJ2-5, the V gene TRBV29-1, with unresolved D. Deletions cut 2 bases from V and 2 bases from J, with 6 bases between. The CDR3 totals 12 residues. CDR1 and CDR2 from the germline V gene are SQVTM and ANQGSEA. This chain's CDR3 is CSVEQLQETQYF. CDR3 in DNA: TGCAGCGTTGAACAACTGCAAGAGACCCAGTACTTC.

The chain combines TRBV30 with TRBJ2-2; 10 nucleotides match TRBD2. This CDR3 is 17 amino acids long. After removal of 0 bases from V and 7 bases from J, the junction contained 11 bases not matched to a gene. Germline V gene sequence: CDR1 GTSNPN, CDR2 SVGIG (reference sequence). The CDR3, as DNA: TGTGCCTGGAGTGTAAGGCTAGCGGGGGTCCAAGGCGGGGAGCTGTTTTTT. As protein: CAWSVRLAGVQGGELFF.

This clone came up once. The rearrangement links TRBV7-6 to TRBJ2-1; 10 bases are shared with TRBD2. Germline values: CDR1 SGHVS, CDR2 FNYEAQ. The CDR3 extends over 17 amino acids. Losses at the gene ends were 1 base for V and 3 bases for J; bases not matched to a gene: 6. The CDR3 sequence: CASSLGSLAGHYNEQFF. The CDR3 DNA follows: TGTGCCAGCAGCTTAGGGTCACTAGCGGGACACTACAATGAGCAGTTCTTC.

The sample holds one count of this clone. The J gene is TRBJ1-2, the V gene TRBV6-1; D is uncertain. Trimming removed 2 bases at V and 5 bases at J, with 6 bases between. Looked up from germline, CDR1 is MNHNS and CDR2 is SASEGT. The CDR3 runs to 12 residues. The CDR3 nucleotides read TGTGCCAGCAGTGAATCCTATTATGGCTACACCTTC. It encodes CASSESYYGYTF.

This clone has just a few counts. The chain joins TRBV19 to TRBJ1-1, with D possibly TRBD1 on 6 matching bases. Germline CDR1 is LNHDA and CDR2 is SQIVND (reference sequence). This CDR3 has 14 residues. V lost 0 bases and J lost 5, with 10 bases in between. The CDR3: CASSIEGGRTEAFF. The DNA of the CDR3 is TGTGCCAGTAGTATAGAGGGGGGGCGGACTGAAGCTTTCTTT.

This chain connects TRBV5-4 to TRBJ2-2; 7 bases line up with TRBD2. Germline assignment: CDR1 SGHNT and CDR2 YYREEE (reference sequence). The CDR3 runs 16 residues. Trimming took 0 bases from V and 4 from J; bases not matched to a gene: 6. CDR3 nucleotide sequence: TGTGCCAGCAGCTTGGCCAGAGGCGGGGGCACCGGGGAGCTGTTTTTT. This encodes CASSLARGGGTGELFF.

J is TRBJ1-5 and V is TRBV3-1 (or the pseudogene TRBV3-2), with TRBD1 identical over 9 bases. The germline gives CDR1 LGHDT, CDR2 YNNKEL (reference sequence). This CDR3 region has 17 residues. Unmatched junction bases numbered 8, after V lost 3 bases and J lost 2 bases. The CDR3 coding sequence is TGTGCCAGCAGCCAGGGACAGGGTAATAGGGGCAATCAGCCCCAGCATTTT. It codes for CASSQGQGNRGNQPQHF.

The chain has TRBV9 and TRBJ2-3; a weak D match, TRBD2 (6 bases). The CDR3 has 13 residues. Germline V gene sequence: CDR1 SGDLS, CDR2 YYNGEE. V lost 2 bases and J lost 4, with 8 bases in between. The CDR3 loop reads CASSVREPDTQYF. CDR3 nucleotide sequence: TGTGCCAGCAGCGTGCGGGAACCAGATACGCAGTATTTT.

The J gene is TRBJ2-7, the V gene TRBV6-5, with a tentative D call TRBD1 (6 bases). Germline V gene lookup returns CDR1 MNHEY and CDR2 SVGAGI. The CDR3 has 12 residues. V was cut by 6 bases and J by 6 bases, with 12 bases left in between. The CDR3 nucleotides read TGTGCCAGCAGCCGGACAGTAGGCGAGCAGTACTTC. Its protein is CASSRTVGEQYF.

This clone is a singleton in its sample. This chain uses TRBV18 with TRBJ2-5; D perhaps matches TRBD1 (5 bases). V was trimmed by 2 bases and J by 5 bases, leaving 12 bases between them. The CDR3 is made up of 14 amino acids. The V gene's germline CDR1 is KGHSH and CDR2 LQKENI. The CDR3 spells CASSPSREGETQYF. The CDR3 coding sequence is TGTGCCAGCTCACCAAGCAGGGAAGGGGAGACCCAGTACTTC.

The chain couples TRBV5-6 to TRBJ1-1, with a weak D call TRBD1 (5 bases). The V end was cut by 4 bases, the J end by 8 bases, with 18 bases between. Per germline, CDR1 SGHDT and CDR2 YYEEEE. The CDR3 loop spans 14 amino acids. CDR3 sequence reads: CASSLGVGRVEAFF. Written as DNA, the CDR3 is TGTGCCAGCAGCCTAGGGGTTGGACGGGTCGAAGCTTTCTTT.

The CDR3 loop reads CASSPGGKVFF. For the CDR3, the DNA is TGTGCCAGTAGTCCAGGGGGAAAGGTGTTTTTT. V and J are TRBV19 and TRBJ2-2; 7 nucleotides align to TRBD1. The germline CDR1 and CDR2 sequences are LNHDA and SQIVND (reference sequence). V trimming: 5 bases; J trimming: 15 bases; junction bases outside the gene matches: 6. The CDR3 is 11 residues long.

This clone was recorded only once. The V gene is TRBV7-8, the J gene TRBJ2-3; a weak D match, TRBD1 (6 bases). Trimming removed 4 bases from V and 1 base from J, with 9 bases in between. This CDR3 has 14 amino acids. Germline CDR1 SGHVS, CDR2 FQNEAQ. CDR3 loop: CASSSRTGTDTQYF. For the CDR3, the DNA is TGTGCCAGCAGCTCGAGGACAGGCACAGATACGCAGTATTTT. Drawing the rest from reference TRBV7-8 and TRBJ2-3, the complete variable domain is GAGVSQSPRYKVAKRGQDVALRCDPISGHVSLFWYQQALGQGPEFLTYFQNEAQLDKSGLPSDRFFAERPEGSVSTLKIQRTQQEDSAVYLCASSSRTGTDTQYFGPGTRLTVL.

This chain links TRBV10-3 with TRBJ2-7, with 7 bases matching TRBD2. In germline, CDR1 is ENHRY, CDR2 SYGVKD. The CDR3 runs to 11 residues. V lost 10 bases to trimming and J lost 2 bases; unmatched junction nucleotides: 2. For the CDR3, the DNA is TGTGCCACGAGCGGGGCCTACGAGCAGTACTTC. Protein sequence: CATSGAYEQYF.

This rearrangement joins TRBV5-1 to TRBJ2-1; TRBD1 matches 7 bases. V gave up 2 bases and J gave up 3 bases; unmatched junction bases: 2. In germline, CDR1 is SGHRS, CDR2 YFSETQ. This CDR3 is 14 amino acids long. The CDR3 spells CASSLGTDYNEQFF. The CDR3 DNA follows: TGCGCCAGCAGCTTAGGGACAGACTACAATGAGCAGTTCTTC.

DNA of the CDR3: TGTGCCAGCAGTCCCGGGGGACAGGGGGATTCACCCCTCCACTTT. Its protein is CASSPGGQGDSPLHF. The chain has TRBV27 and TRBJ1-6, with 11 bases identical to TRBD1. This CDR3 is built from 15 residues. V was clipped by 5 bases and J by 8 bases; unmatched bases: 5. Germline V lookup: CDR1 MNHEY, CDR2 SMNVEV (reference sequence).

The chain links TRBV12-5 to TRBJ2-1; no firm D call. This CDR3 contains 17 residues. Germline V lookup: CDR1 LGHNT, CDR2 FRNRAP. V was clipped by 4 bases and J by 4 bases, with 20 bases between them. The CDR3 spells CASGSVGSRLAYNEQFF. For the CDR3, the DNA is TGTGCTAGTGGTTCAGTCGGGTCGAGGTTAGCTTACAATGAGCAGTTCTTC.

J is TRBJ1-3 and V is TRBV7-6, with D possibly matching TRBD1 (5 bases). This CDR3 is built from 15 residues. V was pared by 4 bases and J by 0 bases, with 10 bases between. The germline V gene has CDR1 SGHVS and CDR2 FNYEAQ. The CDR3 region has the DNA TGTGCCAGCAGCTCAGGGAAAGGCTCTGGAAACACCATATATTTT. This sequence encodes CASSSGKGSGNTIYF.

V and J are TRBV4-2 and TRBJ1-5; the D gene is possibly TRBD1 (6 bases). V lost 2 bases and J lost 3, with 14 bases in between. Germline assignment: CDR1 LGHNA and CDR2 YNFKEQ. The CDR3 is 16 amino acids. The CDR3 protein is CASSQNTGSSNQPQHF. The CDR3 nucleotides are TGTGCCAGCAGCCAAAATACAGGGTCTTCCAATCAGCCCCAGCATTTT.

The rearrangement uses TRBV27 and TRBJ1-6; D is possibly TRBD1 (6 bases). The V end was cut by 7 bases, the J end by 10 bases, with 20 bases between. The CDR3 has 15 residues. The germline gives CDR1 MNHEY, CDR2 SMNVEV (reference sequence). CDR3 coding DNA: TGTGCCAGCACCTGGGGGCAGGGAATCAACTCACCCCTCCACTTT. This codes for CASTWGQGINSPLHF.